Below, 23 T cell receptor beta chains from the same sample are listed, as sequenced in a study of blood T cell repertoires in COVID-19. Repertoires were generated with immunoSEQ multiplex PCR, while TCRdb's copy carries only in-frame clones and drops some. Here the sample spans about 270,000 clones, 80% to 90% being singletons. Sequenced material: peripheral blood. The receptors stem from a woman in her thirties with COVID-19, enrolled during active disease.

This chain joins TRBV2 and TRBJ2-3; 8 positions agree with TRBD1. The CDR3 has 14 residues. With 1 base clipped from V and 3 bases from J, the junction kept 0 bases outside the gene matches. The germline CDR1 and CDR2 sequences are SNHLY and FYNNEI. CDR3 nucleotide sequence: TGTGCCAGCAGTGAAGGACAGGGGACAGATACGCAGTATTTT. Amino acid sequence: CASSEGQGTDTQYF. The full variable domain, in which reference TRBV2 and TRBJ2-3 provide the parts outside the CDR3, is EPEVTQTPSHQVTQMGQEVILRCVPISNHLYFYWYRQILGQKVEFLVSFYNNEISEKSEIFDDQFSVERPDGSNFTLKIRSTKLEDSAMYFCASSEGQGTDTQYFGPGTRLTVL.

This chain links TRBV5-8 with TRBJ1-6, with a tentative D call TRBD1 (5 bases). V was cut by 4 bases and J by 1 base, with 12 bases left in between. CDR3 length: 16 amino acids. The V gene's germline CDR1 is SGHTS and CDR2 YDEGEE. CDR3 residues: CASSRFGGSYNSPLHF. The CDR3 region has the DNA TGTGCCAGCAGCCGATTCGGGGGTTCCTATAATTCACCCCTCCACTTT. Together with reference TRBV5-8 and TRBJ1-6, the CDR3 gives the full variable domain: EAGVTQSPTHLIKTRGQQATLRCSPISGHTSVYWYQQALGLGLQFLLWYDEGEERNRGNFPPRFSGRQFPNYSSELNVNALELEDSALYLCASSRFGGSYNSPLHFGNGTRLTVT.

The rearrangement uses TRBV5-6 and TRBJ2-7; 10 nucleotides agree with TRBD2. The germline CDR1 and CDR2 sequences are SGHDT and YYEEEE. The J segment lost 4 bases and the V segment lost 0 bases, leaving 4 bases of the junction unmatched. The CDR3 loop spans 15 amino acids. The DNA for the CDR3 is TGTGCCAGCAGCTTGGGCCTAGCGGGGGATTACGAGCAGTACTTC. This translates into CASSLGLAGDYEQYF. Supplemented by reference TRBV5-6 and TRBJ2-7, the full variable domain reads DAGVTQSPTHLIKTRGQQVTLRCSPKSGHDTVSWYQQALGQGPQFIFQYYEEEERQRGNFPDRFSGHQFPNYSSELNVNALLLGDSALYLCASSLGLAGDYEQYFGPGTRLTVT.

This clone was seen only a few times. The chain employs TRBV6-5 and TRBJ1-6; no firm D call. The CDR3 length is 16 residues. CDR1 and CDR2 (germline): MNHEY, SVGAGI. V was pared by 4 bases and J by 4 bases, with 14 bases between. This CDR3 reads CASSSGSLLYNSPLHF. CDR3 DNA sequence: TGTGCCAGCAGTTCCGGGTCCCTACTTTATAATTCACCCCTCCACTTT.

The chain has TRBV9 and TRBJ1-4; D unclear. Deletions cut 4 bases from V and 11 bases from J, with 18 bases between. The CDR3 runs to 14 residues. From germline, CDR1 is SGDLS and CDR2 YYNGEE. The CDR3 bases are TGTGCCAGCAGCCCGGGCATCGGGGATAGGAAACTGTTTTTT. Protein: CASSPGIGDRKLFF.

V and J are TRBV6-1 and TRBJ1-2; 9 positions agree with TRBD1. Looked up from germline, CDR1 is MNHNS and CDR2 is SASEGT. The trim removed 0 bases at V and 8 bases at J, leaving 10 bases unmatched. The CDR3 has 16 amino acids. CDR3 in DNA: TGTGCCAGCAGTGAAGCGCCGGAGGGGACAGGGAGGGGCTACACCTTC. Protein: CASSEAPEGTGRGYTF.

This clone has just a few counts. J is TRBJ1-6 and V is TRBV6-6, with TRBD1 matching 7 bases. V lost 8 bases and J lost 7; bases outside the gene matches: 11. There are 15 residues in the CDR3. Germline loops: CDR1 MNHNY, CDR2 SVGAGI (reference sequence). The CDR3 DNA reads as TGTGCCAGCTCCCTTGAAGGGACAGCAAATTCACCCCTCCACTTT. Protein sequence: CASSLEGTANSPLHF.

This chain connects TRBV7-6 to TRBJ2-7; the match to TRBD2 covers 7 bases. CDR3 length: 15 amino acids. J gave up 1 base and V 1 base, and 4 bases lay outside the gene matches. CDR1 and CDR2 (germline): SGHVS, FNYEAQ. CDR3 nucleotide sequence: TGTGCCAGCAGCTTAGTAGGCGGGGGTTCCTACGAGCAGTACTTC. The encoded protein is CASSLVGGGSYEQYF.

The chain links TRBV5-4 to TRBJ1-2; a possible D gene is TRBD1 (6 bases). Germline V gives CDR1 SGHNT, CDR2 YYREEE (reference sequence). The V gene lost 4 bases and the J gene lost 2 bases, with 9 bases spanning the gap. The CDR3 is 13 amino acids. This CDR3 is CASSRGQNYGYTF. As DNA, the CDR3 is TGTGCCAGCAGCCGGGGACAAAACTATGGCTACACCTTC.

Note on this clone: Germline is not matched at one junction end, which may reflect a read error. V gene TRBV3-1 (or the pseudogene TRBV3-2) combines with J gene TRBJ2-5; D is ambiguous. CDR1 LGHDT and CDR2 YNNKEL come from the germline V gene (reference sequence). This CDR3 comprises 10 residues. CDR3 sequence (DNA): TGTGCCAGCCCCGGAGAGGCCCAGTACTTC. Its translation: CASPGEAQYF.

The V call is TRBV6-5, the J call TRBJ2-7; possible D gene TRBD2, 6 bases. V was shortened by 2 bases and J by 4 bases, with 15 bases between the two germline ends. Germline V lookup: CDR1 MNHEY, CDR2 SVGAGI. This CDR3 has 15 residues. CDR3 sequence: CASSYPRSGDYEQYF. In DNA, the CDR3 is TGTGCCAGCAGTTACCCACGGTCGGGGGATTACGAGCAGTACTTC.

This chain connects TRBV19 to TRBJ1-2; possible D gene TRBD1, 5 bases. CDR1 and CDR2 from the germline V gene are LNHDA and SQIVND (reference sequence). V was pared by 4 bases and J by 8 bases, with 20 bases between. This CDR3 comprises 15 residues. CDR3 region: CASSTLNGQVWGYTF. In nucleotides, the CDR3 is TGTGCCAGTAGTACCCTTAATGGACAAGTCTGGGGCTACACCTTC.

This clone was counted once. This chain joins TRBV19 and TRBJ2-3; D is perhaps TRBD2 (5 bases). The germline V and J ends were trimmed by 6 bases and 0 bases, with 10 bases remaining between them. Germline V gives CDR1 LNHDA, CDR2 SQIVND (reference sequence). This CDR3 region has 14 residues. The chain's CDR3 is CASRVGRSTDTQYF. In DNA, the CDR3 is TGTGCCAGTAGGGTAGGGAGAAGCACAGATACGCAGTATTTT.

The chain combines TRBV12-3 or TRBV12-4 with TRBJ1-1; D possibly corresponds to TRBD1 (6 bases). CDR3 size: 11 residues. V lost 6 bases and J lost 6, with 8 bases in between. CDR3 nucleotides: TGTGCCAGCAGAGGGGGGGCTGAAGCTTTCTTT. Its protein product is CASRGGAEAFF.

This sequence joins TRBV4-1 and TRBJ1-5; no reliable D call. Trimming shortened V by 1 base and J by 3 bases, and 7 bases separated the two germline ends. The germline CDR1 and CDR2 sequences are MGHRA and YSYEKL. The CDR3 contains 14 residues. The CDR3 sequence is CASSQVRHNQPQHF. The CDR3 DNA sequence: TGCGCCAGCAGCCAAGTCAGACACAATCAGCCCCAGCATTTT.

CDR3 in DNA: TGCGCCAGCAGGAAACATAAAGGGGGCGCGGACACTGAAGCTTTCTTT. Translated, it gives CASRKHKGGADTEAFF. This sequence joins TRBV10-2 and TRBJ1-1; TRBD1 agrees at 7 bases. Unmatched junction bases numbered 13, after V lost 6 bases and J lost 3 bases. Per the germline V gene, CDR1 is WSHSY and CDR2 is SAAADI. The CDR3 consists of 16 residues.

V and J are TRBV3-1 (or the pseudogene TRBV3-2) and TRBJ2-2, with 9 bases matching TRBD2. The CDR3 has 16 amino acids. Losses at the gene ends were 4 bases for V and 6 bases for J; bases not matched to a gene: 9. Germline V gives CDR1 LGHDT, CDR2 YNNKEL (reference sequence). CDR3 in amino acids: CASSPDGRGGSGELFF. CDR3 DNA: TGTGCCAGCAGCCCGGACGGGCGGGGGGGCTCCGGGGAGCTGTTTTTT.

The rearrangement links TRBV4-2 to TRBJ2-7, with 8 bases lining up with TRBD1. Germline CDR1 reads LGHNA; CDR2 reads YNFKEQ. V was clipped by 4 bases and J by 1 base; unmatched bases: 9. There are 16 residues in the CDR3. The CDR3 bases are TGTGCCAGCAGCCGCCGGGGGACAGGAGTTTCCTACGAGCAGTACTTC. This codes for CASSRRGTGVSYEQYF.

The V call is TRBV5-1, the J call TRBJ1-1; D gene uncertain. V lost 1 base and J lost 0, with 4 bases in between. This CDR3 spans 13 amino acids. The germline V gene encodes CDR1 SGHRS and CDR2 YFSETQ. The CDR3 reads CASSLRVNTEAFF. CDR3 in DNA: TGCGCCAGCAGCTTGAGAGTGAACACTGAAGCTTTCTTT.

The chain combines TRBV29-1 with TRBJ1-1; 8 bases align to TRBD1. With V trimmed by 6 bases and J by 0 bases, 9 bases remained unmatched. This CDR3 is 15 amino acids long. Germline V lookup: CDR1 SQVTM, CDR2 ANQGSEA. CDR3 region: CSVGGQGSVNTEAFF. The CDR3 DNA reads as TGCAGCGTGGGAGGACAGGGAAGCGTGAACACTGAAGCTTTCTTT.

The rearrangement uses TRBV7-9 and TRBJ2-5; D is perhaps TRBD1 (6 bases). The V gene's germline CDR1 is SEHNR and CDR2 FQNEAQ (reference sequence). The CDR3 consists of 14 residues. Trimming pared 1 base from V and 7 bases from J, leaving 13 bases between. In nucleotides, the CDR3 is TGTGCCAGCAGCTTAGTTCAGGGGCCCTCGACCCAGTACTTC. This encodes CASSLVQGPSTQYF.

V and J are TRBV19 and TRBJ2-5, with 8 bases identical to TRBD1. The CDR3 loop spans 14 amino acids. The V segment lost 7 bases and the J segment 2 bases; nucleotides outside the gene matches: 6. Germline CDR1 and CDR2: LNHDA and SQIVND (reference sequence). The CDR3 nucleotides are TGTGCCAGTATCGGGACAGGTAGTCAAGAGACCCAGTACTTC. Protein sequence: CASIGTGSQETQYF.

CDR3 protein: CASSVYRALANTGELFF. The DNA of the CDR3 is TGTGCCAGCAGCGTATACAGGGCCCTCGCGAACACCGGGGAGCTGTTTTTT. The chain combines TRBV9 with TRBJ2-2; a possible D gene is TRBD1 (6 bases). Trimming stripped 1 base from V and 0 bases from J, with 13 bases between. Germline values: CDR1 SGDLS, CDR2 YYNGEE. The CDR3 runs 17 residues.